A single sample is the source of the 9 T cell receptor beta chains below, sequenced in a study of blood T cells in healthy people across ages. The authors ran a second PCR of about 6 to 12 cycles using a sample-barcoded 5' primer and a J-beta primer mix. MiXCR, run by TCRdb on the 5' RACE reads, gives a single entry per CDR3 protein. The data show some 1 million distinct CDR3 sequences, with 40% to 50% seen just once and over 15% held by the top ten. What was sequenced was blood. These receptors were obtained from an older woman in good health.

This clonotype was picked up a small number of times. The chain is built from TRBV15 and TRBJ2-5; TRBD1 matches 8 bases. The CDR3 is 14 amino acids. Losses at the gene ends were 5 bases for V and 5 bases for J; bases not matched to a gene: 7. The germline V gene encodes CDR1 LNHNV and CDR2 YYDKDF (reference sequence). In DNA, the CDR3 is TGTGCCACCAGCGTGGACAGGGCGGTGGAGACCCAGTACTTC. Protein: CATSVDRAVETQYF.

V usage is TRBV13 and J usage is TRBJ2-3; D gene ambiguous. The germline CDR1 and CDR2 sequences are PRHDT and FYEKMQ (reference sequence). Trimming left V 5 bases short and J 6 bases short, with 18 bases between. The CDR3 length is 15 residues. The CDR3 region is CASSGRPTNGDTQYF. CDR3 DNA: TGTGCCAGCAGCGGTAGACCAACGAACGGCGATACGCAGTATTTT.

Turning to this clonotype: With a much larger clone just one base away, this may be a read error. The genes are TRBV12-3 or TRBV12-4 and TRBJ2-5; 10 nucleotides line up with TRBD1. TRBJ2-7 matches the DNA end more closely, so the J call is doubtful. The CDR3 sequence is 13 residues long. The CDR3 DNA follows: TGTGCCAGCACCTGGACAGGGGGCTACGAGCAGTACTTC. This codes for CASTWTGGYEQYF.

This clonotype was recorded a few times. The CDR3 bases are TGCAGTGCCAATGTAGGGGCGGGTACTGTTCGAGATACGCAGTATTTT. This translates into CSANVGAGTVRDTQYF. The chain recombines TRBV20-1 with TRBJ2-3; TRBD1 or TRBD2 may be the D gene (5 bases each). Germline V CDR1 and CDR2: DFQATT, SNEGSKA (reference sequence). The CDR3 runs to 16 residues. V lost 6 bases to trimming and J lost 5 bases, with 24 bases between them.

The rearrangement uses TRBV6-5 and TRBJ2-5; possible D gene TRBD1, 7 bases. The germline CDR1 and CDR2 sequences are MNHEY and SVGAGI. There are 15 residues in the CDR3. Trimming took 2 bases from V and 11 from J, leaving 21 bases between them. CDR3 bases: TGTGCCAGCAGTTACGGAGGGGGCCTTTACAATGAGCAGTACTTC. It translates to CASSYGGGLYNEQYF.

A few counts support this clonotype. This chain connects TRBV9 to TRBJ2-3, with D possibly matching TRBD1 (5 bases). The ends were cut back, 7 bases at V and 7 bases at J, with 19 bases in the middle. The CDR3 is made up of 14 amino acids. The germline gives CDR1 SGDLS, CDR2 YYNGEE. CDR3 in amino acids: CASLQGTVANTQYF. CDR3 DNA sequence: TGTGCCAGCTTGCAGGGAACTGTGGCTAATACGCAGTATTTT.

The rearrangement links TRBV29-1 to TRBJ2-5, with D unclear. The CDR3 loop spans 12 amino acids. The V end lost 4 bases, the J end lost 11 bases, and 17 bases lay between the germline ends. CDR1 is SQVTM and CDR2 is ANQGSEA in the germline V gene. The CDR3 sequence: CSVANSNNEQYF. The CDR3 DNA is TGCAGCGTTGCAAACTCGAACAATGAGCAGTACTTC. The whole variable domain, filled in from reference TRBV29-1 and TRBJ2-5, reads SAVISQKPSRDICQRGTSLTIQCQVDSQVTMMFWYRQQPGQSLTLIATANQGSEATYESGFVIDKFPISRPNLTFSTLTVSNMSPEDSSIYLCSVANSNNEQYFGPGTRLLVL.

The chain carries TRBV9 and TRBJ2-5; 14 positions match TRBD2. This CDR3 is 14 amino acids long. Germline values: CDR1 SGDLS, CDR2 YYNGEE. With 3 bases clipped from V and 11 bases from J, the junction kept 6 bases outside the gene matches. The DNA of the CDR3 is TGTGCCAGCAGCGAGGGACTAGCGGGAGCAGGGCAGTACTTC. It encodes CASSEGLAGAGQYF.

This clonotype was found once. The chain couples TRBV7-9 to TRBJ2-3; perhaps D is TRBD1 or TRBD2 (5 bases each). Between the trimmed V and J ends, which lost 5 bases and 2 bases, there was a span of 20 bases. Germline loops: CDR1 SEHNR, CDR2 FQNEAQ (reference sequence). The CDR3 extends over 17 amino acids. The CDR3 DNA reads TGTGCCAGCAGCCCGAGGGGAGATAACCACCCCACAGATACGCAGTATTTT. It codes for CASSPRGDNHPTDTQYF.